Listed below are T cell receptor beta chains from one sample, sequenced in a study of beta chain features in type 1 diabetes. The assay was immunoSEQ multiplex PCR, and TCRdb's table has in-frame clones only and misses some. The data show a few hundred thousand clones, with 10% to 15% seen just once and about 0.017% held by the top ten. The specimen was naive CD4+ T cells from blood. These receptors all stem from a man aged 18 to 29 in good health. The CDR3 runs from the conserved cysteine through the conserved F or W. D genes are given only for firm matches. The size field is filled for only some rows; it gives once, few, many or a size class.

V: TRBV30; J: TRBJ2-5; size: -; D: -; CDR3: CAWSASGVGTQYF; DNA: TGTGCCTGGAGTGCAAGCGGAGTGGGGACCCAGTACTTC
V: TRBV29-1; J: TRBJ1-2; size: few; D: -; CDR3: CSVTRGPMSRGYTF; DNA: TGCAGCGTGACTCGGGGTCCGATGTCTAGAGGCTACACCTTC
V: TRBV30; J: TRBJ2-1; size: -; D: -; CDR3: CAWGGGSSYNEQFF; DNA: TGTGCCTGGGGAGGTGGGAGCTCCTACAATGAGCAGTTCTTC
V: TRBV5-4; J: TRBJ1-2; size: -; D: TRBD1; CDR3: CASSLNQGGGQGAANYGYTF; DNA: TGTGCCAGCAGCCTTAACCAAGGGGGGGGACAGGGGGCGGCTAACTATGGCTACACCTTC
V: TRBV28; J: TRBJ1-5; size: few; D: -; CDR3: CASSARGGFNQPQHF; DNA: TGTGCCAGCAGTGCTCGGGGGGGGTTCAATCAGCCCCAGCATTTT
V: TRBV30; J: TRBJ2-1; size: -; D: TRBD2; CDR3: CAWSVLSGWNEQFF; DNA: TGTGCCTGGAGTGTACTTAGCGGGTGGAATGAGCAGTTCTTC
V: TRBV4-1; J: TRBJ2-7; size: few; D: TRBD1; CDR3: CASSQVRGRVTF; DNA: TGCGCCAGCAGCCAGGTCAGGGGGCGGGTCACCTTC
V: TRBV28; J: TRBJ1-4; size: -; D: TRBD1; CDR3: CASSRQGANEKLFF; DNA: TGTGCCAGCAGTCGACAGGGGGCTAATGAAAAACTGTTTTTT
V: TRBV28; J: TRBJ2-7; size: few; D: -; CDR3: CASSSPSDSYEQYF; DNA: TGTGCCAGCAGTTCTCCTAGCGACTCCTACGAGCAGTACTTC
V: TRBV7-9; J: TRBJ2-3; size: few; D: TRBD1; CDR3: CASSHHTGGTTDTQYF; DNA: TGTGCCAGCAGCCATCACACAGGGGGAACTACAGATACGCAGTATTTT
V: TRBV9; J: TRBJ1-6; size: -; D: -; CDR3: CASSAKKGDSYNSPLHF; DNA: TGTGCCAGCAGCGCCAAAAAGGGGGACTCCTATAATTCACCCCTCCACTTT
V: TRBV2; J: TRBJ1-1; size: -; D: -; CDR3: CASNLERARNTEAFF; DNA: TGTGCCAGCAACCTAGAGAGGGCTCGGAACACTGAAGCTTTCTTT
V: TRBV5-1; J: TRBJ1-1; size: -; D: -; CDR3: CASRTGIGSAEAFF; DNA: TGCGCCAGCAGAACAGGGATTGGCAGCGCTGAAGCTTTCTTT
V: TRBV11-2; J: TRBJ1-1; size: few; D: -; CDR3: CASSLGRGMNTEAFF; DNA: TGTGCCAGCAGCTTAGGTCGGGGGATGAACACTGAAGCTTTCTTT
V: TRBV6-5; J: TRBJ2-7; size: -; D: -; CDR3: CASSRDFQGSYEQYF; DNA: TGTGCCAGCAGTAGAGATTTCCAGGGGTCATACGAGCAGTACTTC